The rows below give T cell receptor beta chains drawn from one sample of a study of T cells after yellow fever vaccination. MiXCR, applied by TCRdb to the 5' RACE reads, yields one record per CDR3 protein. The sample lists about 300,000 distinct CDR3 sequences, 7.5% to 9% seen once, with around 3.1% in the top ten. Sequencing was performed on CD4+ T cells sorted from PBMCs, taken 5 days after the yellow fever booster vaccination. The receptors shown here come from a man younger than 35 who received the YFV17D yellow fever vaccine. Both conserved end residues are part of each CDR3. The order of the fields is J gene, V gene, clone size, D gene, CDR3 DNA, CDR3 protein. D genes are given only for firm matches. The size entry is marked missing in some rows and otherwise reads once, few, many or a size class.

>TRBJ1-6|TRBV28|few|TRBD1
TGTGCCAGCAGTTTTACAGGGGTGCTTTCACCCCTCCACTTT
CASSFTGVLSPLHF
>TRBJ2-7|TRBV20-1|few|TRBD1
TGCAGTGCTAGCGACAGGGTAATGGGCGAGCAGTACTTC
CSASDRVMGEQYF
>TRBJ1-5|TRBV9|.|.
TGTGCCAGCAGCGCCGAGCAGTATTCGCCCCAGCATTTT
CASSAEQYSPQHF
>TRBJ2-3|TRBV12-3/TRBV12-4|many|TRBD2
TGTGCCAGCAGTCCTAATAGCGGGGGCACAGATACGCAGTATTTT
CASSPNSGGTDTQYF
>TRBJ2-5|TRBV1|few|.
TGCACCAGCAGCCAAGATAAGGGGTCAGAGACCCAGTACTTC
CTSSQDKGSETQYF
>TRBJ2-3|TRBV5-1|few|.
TGCGCCAGCAGCTTGGAGACGCGGAGCACAGATACGCAGTATTTT
CASSLETRSTDTQYF
>TRBJ2-1|TRBV4-1|many|.
TGTGCCAGCAGCCAATACAATGAGCAGTTCTTC
CASSQYNEQFF
>TRBJ1-2|TRBV9|.|.
TGTGCCAGCAGCGCGTGGTATGGCTACACCTTC
CASSAWYGYTF
>TRBJ2-3|TRBV12-3/TRBV12-4|few|TRBD2
TGTGCCAGCAGTGTACGACTAGCGGGGGTGTCGGATACGCAGTATTTT
CASSVRLAGVSDTQYF
>TRBJ1-5|TRBV4-2|.|TRBD1
TGTGCCAGCAGCCAGACCGGGGACAGGTTTCAGCCCCAGCATTTT
CASSQTGDRFQPQHF
>TRBJ1-5|TRBV12-3/TRBV12-4|many|.
TGTGCCAGCAACGGCGGGGCAGGGCGAAATCAGCCCCAGCATTTT
CASNGGAGRNQPQHF
>TRBJ1-6|TRBV5-5|.|.
TGTGCCAGCAGCCAGGACTTCGGATCACCCCTCCACTTT
CASSQDFGSPLHF
>TRBJ2-7|TRBV7-3|few|.
TGTGCCAGCAGCCCCGGGGGGCAGTCCTACGAGCAGTACTTC
CASSPGGQSYEQYF
>TRBJ1-2|TRBV4-3|few|.
TGCGCCAGCAGCCAAGGGGAGCTCGGAGGCTACACCTTC
CASSQGELGGYTF
>TRBJ2-1|TRBV14|few|.
TGTGCCAGCAGCGTAGTTGGGGTTGAGCAGTTCTTC
CASSVVGVEQFF
>TRBJ2-2|TRBV4-2|.|.
TGTGCCAGCAGCCCCCTCACCCGGGCGGACGCGACCGGGGAGCTGTTTTTT
CASSPLTRADATGELFF
>TRBJ2-5|TRBV29-1|many|.
TGCAGCGTTGTTGGGGGGGAGACCCAGTACTTC
CSVVGGETQYF
>TRBJ2-4|TRBV10-3|few|.
TGTGCCATCAGCCTATACAGGGGAGGCAAAAACATTCAGTACTTC
CAISLYRGGKNIQYF